A selection of T cell receptor beta chains follows, all from one sample in a study of cytomegalovirus exposure and HLA in healthy donors. Some clones are missing from TCRdb's copy, which holds only in-frame ones; the method was immunoSEQ multiplex PCR. The table includes fewer than 250,000 clones, approximately 83% detected once. Sequencing used PBMCs. These TCRs come from a boy aged 2 to 9 in good health and CMV-seronegative. CDR3s leave out the opening cysteine and the closing phenylalanine or tryptophan.

V gene,J gene,CDR3 protein
TRBV29-1,TRBJ1-2,SVERTGIYGYT
TRBV15,TRBJ2-5,ATSRDGQSYETQY
TRBV4-1,TRBJ1-1,ASSHFGGNTEAF
TRBV5-4,TRBJ2-7,ASSLQSRGSSYEQY
TRBV5-4,TRBJ1-2,ASSSGLLRDYGYT
TRBV2,TRBJ1-2,ASSGEGALGYT
TRBV30,TRBJ2-5,AWRRLAEEETQY
TRBV18,TRBJ2-7,ASSLQGRSYEQY
TRBV7-9,TRBJ2-1,ASSSLRTSGRGPYNEQF
TRBV2,TRBJ1-5,ASRKGGSNQPQH
TRBV6-5,TRBJ1-3,ASAGQGTNTIY
TRBV6-1,TRBJ2-3,ASSERTGLTDTQY
TRBV25-1,TRBJ2-1,ASHRSQGASNEQF
TRBV19,TRBJ1-5,ASSIDGGGNQPQH
TRBV19,TRBJ2-5,ASSHRREVGETQY